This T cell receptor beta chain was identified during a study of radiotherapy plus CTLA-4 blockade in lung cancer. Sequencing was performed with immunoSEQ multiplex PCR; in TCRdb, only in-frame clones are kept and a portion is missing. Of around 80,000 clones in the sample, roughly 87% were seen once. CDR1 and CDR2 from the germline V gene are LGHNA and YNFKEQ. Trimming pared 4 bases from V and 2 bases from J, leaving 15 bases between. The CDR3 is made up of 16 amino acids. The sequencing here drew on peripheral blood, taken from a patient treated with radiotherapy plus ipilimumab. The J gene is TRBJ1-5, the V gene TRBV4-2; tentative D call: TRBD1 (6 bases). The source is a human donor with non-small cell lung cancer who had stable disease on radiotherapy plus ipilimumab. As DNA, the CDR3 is TGTGCCAGCAGCCCCCTACAGGGAAGGGGCAATCAGCCCCAGCATTTT. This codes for CASSPLQGRGNQPQHF.